Given below is one T cell receptor beta chain in context. What it binds is unknown. TCRdb processed the reads anew with MiXCR; each CDR3 protein has one entry. The table has under 95,000 distinct CDR3 sequences, about 44% seen once. These data come from a study of T cell repertoires in cytomegalovirus infection. About the study: Researchers turned to recently identified HLA-C-restricted CMV epitopes as well as well-studied HLA-B-restricted ones.

Germline lookup yields CDR1 SGHTA and CDR2 FQGTGA. Trimming pared 5 bases from V and 8 bases from J, leaving 24 bases between. This CDR3 comprises 16 residues. Source: CD8+ T cells from cultured PBMCs, taken from culture after CMV antigen stimulation. This receptor was obtained from a human donor in good health (CMV status not recorded). Some clones in this sample may be carry-over from other donors' samples. This chain connects TRBV7-3 to TRBJ1-2; TRBD1 might be the D (5 bases). CDR3 bases: TGTGCCAGCAGCCCCGGTAGGGAAGGGGAGCGAGGAGGCTACACCTTC. Translated: CASSPGREGERGGYTF. The whole variable domain, remainder taken from reference TRBV7-3 and TRBJ1-2, is GAGVSQTPSNKVTEKGKYVELRCDPISGHTALYWYRQSLGQGPEFLIYFQGTGAADDSGLPNDRFFAVRPEGSVSTLKIQRTERGDSAVYLCASSPGREGERGGYTFGSGTRLTVV.